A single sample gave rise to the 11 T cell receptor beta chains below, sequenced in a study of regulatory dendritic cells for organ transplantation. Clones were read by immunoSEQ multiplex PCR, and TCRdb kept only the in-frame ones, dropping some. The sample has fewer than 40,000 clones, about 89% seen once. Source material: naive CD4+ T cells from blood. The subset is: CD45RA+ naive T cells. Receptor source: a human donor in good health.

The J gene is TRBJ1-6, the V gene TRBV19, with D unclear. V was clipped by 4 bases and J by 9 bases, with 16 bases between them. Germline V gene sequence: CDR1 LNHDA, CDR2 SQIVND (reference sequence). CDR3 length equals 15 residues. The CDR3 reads CASSTAAQRPSPLHF. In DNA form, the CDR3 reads TGTGCCAGTAGTACCGCCGCCCAGCGACCTTCACCCCTCCACTTT.

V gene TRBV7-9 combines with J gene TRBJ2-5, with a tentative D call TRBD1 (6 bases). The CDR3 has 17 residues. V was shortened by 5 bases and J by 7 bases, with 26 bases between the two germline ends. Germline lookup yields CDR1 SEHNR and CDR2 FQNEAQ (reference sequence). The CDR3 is CASSDGPARTVKRTQYF. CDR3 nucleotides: TGTGCCAGCAGCGACGGCCCCGCCCGGACAGTCAAGCGGACCCAGTACTTC.

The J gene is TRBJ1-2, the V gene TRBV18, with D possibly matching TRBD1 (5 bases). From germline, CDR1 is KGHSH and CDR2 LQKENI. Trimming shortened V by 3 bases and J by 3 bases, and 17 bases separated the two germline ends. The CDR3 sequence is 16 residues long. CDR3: CASSPLETQGHYGYTF. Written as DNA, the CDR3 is TGTGCCAGCTCACCGCTCGAAACTCAGGGACACTATGGCTACACCTTC.

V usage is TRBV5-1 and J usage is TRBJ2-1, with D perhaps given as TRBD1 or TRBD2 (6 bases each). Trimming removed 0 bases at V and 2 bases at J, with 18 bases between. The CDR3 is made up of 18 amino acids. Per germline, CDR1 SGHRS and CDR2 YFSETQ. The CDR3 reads CASSLDVEAGQPYNEQFF. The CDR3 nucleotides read TGCGCCAGCAGCTTGGATGTGGAGGCGGGACAACCCTACAATGAGCAGTTCTTC.

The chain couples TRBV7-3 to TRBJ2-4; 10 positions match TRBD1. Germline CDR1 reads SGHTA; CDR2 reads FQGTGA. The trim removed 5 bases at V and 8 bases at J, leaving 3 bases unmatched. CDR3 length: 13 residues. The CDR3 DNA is TGTGCCAGCAGCATGGACAGGGGGGACATTCAGTACTTC. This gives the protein CASSMDRGDIQYF.

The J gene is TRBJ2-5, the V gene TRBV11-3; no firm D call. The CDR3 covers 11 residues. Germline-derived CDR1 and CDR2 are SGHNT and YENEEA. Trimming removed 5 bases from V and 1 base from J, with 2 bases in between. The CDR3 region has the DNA TGTGCCAGCAGCCGCCAAGAGACCCAGTACTTC. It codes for CASSRQETQYF.

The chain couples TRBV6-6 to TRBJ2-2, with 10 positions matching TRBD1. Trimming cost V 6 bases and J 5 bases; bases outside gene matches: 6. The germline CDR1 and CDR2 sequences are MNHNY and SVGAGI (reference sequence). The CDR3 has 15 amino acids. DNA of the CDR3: TGTGCCAGCAGAACCGGGACAGGGGTTACCGGGGAGCTGTTTTTT. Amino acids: CASRTGTGVTGELFF.

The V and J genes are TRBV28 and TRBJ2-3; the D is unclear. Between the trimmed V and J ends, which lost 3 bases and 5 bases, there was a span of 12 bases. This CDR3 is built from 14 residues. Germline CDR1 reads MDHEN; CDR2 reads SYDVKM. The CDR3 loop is CASSFGAPRDTQYF. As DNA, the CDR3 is TGTGCCAGCAGTTTCGGCGCCCCTCGAGATACGCAGTATTTT.

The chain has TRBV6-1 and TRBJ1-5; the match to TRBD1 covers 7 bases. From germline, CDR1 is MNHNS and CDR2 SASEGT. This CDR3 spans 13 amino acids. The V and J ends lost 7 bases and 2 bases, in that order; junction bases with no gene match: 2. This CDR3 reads CASTGTGNQPQHF. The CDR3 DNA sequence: TGTGCCAGCACCGGGACAGGCAATCAGCCCCAGCATTTT.

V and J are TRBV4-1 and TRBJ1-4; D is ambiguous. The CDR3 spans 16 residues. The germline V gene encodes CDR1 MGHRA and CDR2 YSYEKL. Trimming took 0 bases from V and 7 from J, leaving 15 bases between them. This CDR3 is CASSQEVPEVSEKLFF. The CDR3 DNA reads TGCGCCAGCAGCCAAGAAGTACCGGAGGTTAGTGAAAAACTGTTTTTT.

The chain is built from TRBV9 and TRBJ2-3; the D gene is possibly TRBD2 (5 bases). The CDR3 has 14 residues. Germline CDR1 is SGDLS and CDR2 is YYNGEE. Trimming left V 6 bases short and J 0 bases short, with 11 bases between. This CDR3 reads CASTSGLSTDTQYF. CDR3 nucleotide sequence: TGTGCCAGCACCAGCGGCCTTAGCACAGATACGCAGTATTTT.